The 4 T cell receptor beta chains below all came from one sample that was sequenced in a study of T cell responses to AZD1222 COVID-19 vaccine. Method: immunoSEQ multiplex PCR; TCRdb's copy keeps in-frame clones and lacks some. The sample lists some 190,000 clones, more than 80% occurring once. Sequencing was performed on peripheral blood, taken on day 0 of AZD1222 vaccination. Source of these receptors: an adult in good health.

This rearrangement joins TRBV3-1 (or the pseudogene TRBV3-2) to TRBJ1-2, with TRBD1 matching 7 bases. The CDR3 loop spans 15 amino acids. Germline V gene data show CDR1 as LGHDT and CDR2 as YNNKEL (reference sequence). Trimming at V came to 3 bases and at J to 8 bases, leaving 12 bases not matched to a gene. CDR3: CASSQIQGPNGGYTF. The CDR3 DNA follows: TGTGCCAGCAGCCAGATACAGGGGCCCAACGGGGGCTACACCTTC.

The J gene is TRBJ1-1, the V gene TRBV9, with 9 nucleotides matching TRBD1. The CDR3 has 15 residues. V lost 4 bases, J lost 6 bases, and 10 bases stayed unmatched. Germline CDR1 SGDLS, CDR2 YYNGEE. This CDR3 is CASSSRPDRGAEAFF. CDR3 sequence (DNA): TGTGCCAGCAGCTCTCGGCCAGACAGGGGGGCTGAAGCTTTCTTT.

V gene TRBV30 combines with J gene TRBJ2-7; no reliable D call. Germline lookup yields CDR1 GTSNPN and CDR2 SVGIG (reference sequence). Trimming removed 8 bases at V and 5 bases at J, with 16 bases between. There are 12 residues in the CDR3. The CDR3 spells CARTGPEDEQYF. For the CDR3, the DNA is TGTGCCAGAACCGGGCCCGAAGACGAGCAGTACTTC.

The chain combines TRBV14 with TRBJ1-2, with unresolved D. Germline CDR1 and CDR2: SGHDN and FVKESK. V was shortened by 4 bases and J by 6 bases, with 24 bases between the two germline ends. The CDR3 spans 17 residues. The CDR3, as DNA: TGTGCCAGCAGCCTTTTTCAACCCTGGGCCGGCCTAAATGGCTACACCTTC. Encoded protein: CASSLFQPWAGLNGYTF.